The clone carrying this T cell receptor (beta chain) showed up many times. Its antigen is unidentified. Per the germline V gene, CDR1 is SGHTA and CDR2 is FQGNSA. CDR3 length equals 15 residues. The germline V and J ends were trimmed by 4 bases and 0 bases, with 9 bases remaining between them. All patients picked for sequencing had shown, by flow cytometry, an expansion of CD8+CD57+ cells. Every patient had severe acquired aplastic anemia. The data derive from a study of CD8+CD57+ T cells in acquired aplastic anemia. Study background: CD4+ and CD8+ cells, once sorted, gave DNA averaging approximately 3.4 ug.

Points from the study as a whole: Levels of CD8+ Simpson's diversity were not significantly distinct in patients versus controls. Patients and controls were found to share twenty-nine CD8+ CDR3 sequences.

TCR beta VDJ combinations and CDR3 sequences were profiled from genomic DNA. A single record per CDR3 protein comes from TCRdb applying MiXCR to the reads. The table lists about 180,000 distinct CDR3 sequences, 48% of them singletons. The chain couples TRBV7-2 to TRBJ2-2, with D unclear. Input material: sorted CD4+, CD8+, or CD8+CD57+ T cells (not recorded which) from PBMCs. This TCR was sampled from a human donor with aplastic anemia. The CDR3 region is CASSSHTANTGELFF. Here the CDR3 DNA reads TGTGCCAGCAGCTCACATACAGCGAACACCGGGGAGCTGTTTTTT.